This T cell receptor beta chain was captured in a study of T cells in Graves' hyperthyroidism and ophthalmopathy. Points from the study as a whole: Blood also showed most of the thyroid clonotypes that were expanded above 0.001. In simple terms, a model built on 13 V-J features told ophthalmopathy apart from stable hyperthyroidism. Ophthalmopathy prediction by the model preceded onset by a median roughly 6 months.

Template material for amplifying TCR beta CDR3 regions consisted of RNA transcripts. The HTBI primer set served for first-round RT-PCR of the TCR CDR3. A single record per CDR3 protein comes from TCRdb applying MiXCR to the multiplex PCR reads. The sample includes hundreds of thousands of distinct CDR3 sequences, just under 45% of them seen just once. Concerning this clonotype itself: Its antigen remains unknown.

Lactation, pregnancy, other autoimmune disease or uncontrolled infection led to exclusion of patients. V lost 7 bases, J lost 10 bases, and 20 bases lay in between. Germline assignment: CDR1 SQVTM and CDR2 ANQGSEA. This CDR3 comprises 14 residues. Material: peripheral blood or thyroid tissue (not recorded which). The TCR was taken from an adult man with Graves' disease, either hyperthyroidism or ophthalmopathy (not recorded which). The J gene is TRBJ1-6, the V gene TRBV29-1; possible D gene TRBD1, 6 bases. The CDR3 loop is CSGGGRATNSPLHF. For the CDR3, the DNA is TGCAGCGGCGGGGGCAGGGCAACAAACTCACCCCTCCACTTT.